This TCR beta chain was observed in a study of cytomegalovirus exposure and HLA in healthy donors. About the study: The same platform was used for the roughly 120 validation repertoires as for the roughly 670 first-cohort repertoires, as reported in a later analysis.

Repertoires were generated with immunoSEQ multiplex PCR, while TCRdb's copy carries only in-frame clones and drops some. The top ten clones hold about 2% of a sample with 100,000 to 150,000 clones, 85% of them seen once. The ends lost 4 bases at V and 7 bases at J; junction bases unmatched: 7. CDR3 length: 15 residues. From germline, CDR1 is LNHDA and CDR2 SQIVND (reference sequence). Study results and limitations: Cytomegalovirus status was reportedly diagnosed by the classifier with high specificity and sensitivity. Most TCR sequences proved rare, with some public TCRs found in many donors.

Only one count was recorded for this clone. Its antigen is undetermined. The chain combines TRBV19 with TRBJ1-6; TRBD1 matches 7 bases. This sequence originates from a woman aged 25 to 39 in good health and CMV-seronegative. The source material was PBMCs. CDR3 residues: CASSTQGTANSPLHF. The CDR3 bases are TGTGCCAGTAGTACTCAAGGGACAGCAAATTCACCCCTCCACTTT.